The clone carrying this T cell receptor beta chain showed up just once. No antigen is known for it. The data were taken from a study of cytomegalovirus exposure and HLA in healthy donors. Trimming took 2 bases from V and 2 from J, leaving 10 bases between them. Per germline, CDR1 SGHVS and CDR2 FNYEAQ. The CDR3 totals 15 residues. PCR employed 60 Vbeta and 13 Jbeta primers. Method: immunoSEQ multiplex PCR; TCRdb's copy keeps in-frame clones and lacks some. The sample holds 120,000 or so clones, more than 65% seen once. Study results and caveats: A missense DCLRE1C variant was associated with V- and J-gene trimming of TCR beta chains in a later analysis, and an independent cohort replicated the association. Using the classifier, cytomegalovirus status was reportedly diagnosed with high specificity and sensitivity. It was reported that TCR beta sequences correctly inferred the HLA-A and HLA-B alleles for most subjects.

Material: PBMCs. The chain links TRBV7-6 to TRBJ1-3; the D gene is possibly TRBD1 (6 bases). This TCR derives from a man in his late teens or twenties in good health and CMV-seropositive. In DNA, the CDR3 is TGTGCCAGCAGCTTAAGTACAGGGCCTGGAAACACCATATATTTT. Protein product: CASSLSTGPGNTIYF. Complete variable domain (other parts from reference TRBV7-6 and TRBJ1-3): GAGVSQSPRYKVTKRGQDVALRCDPISGHVSLYWYRQALGQGPEFLTYFNYEAQQDKSGLPNDRFSAERPEGSISTLTIQRTEQRDSAMYRCASSLSTGPGNTIYFGEGSWLTVV.